The rows below give T cell receptor beta chains drawn from one sample of a study of cytomegalovirus exposure and HLA in healthy donors. Assay: immunoSEQ multiplex PCR; the TCRdb copy retains only in-frame clones and omits some. The sample yields about 160,000 clones, 86% seen once. Specimen: PBMCs. The receptors were sampled from a woman aged 18-29 years in good health and CMV-seronegative. The CDR3 runs from the conserved cysteine through the conserved F or W. The order of the fields is D gene, J gene, clone size, V gene, CDR3 protein, CDR3 DNA. D genes are given only for firm matches. Clone size is given for some rows only: seen once, a few or many times, or a class if the clone is expanded.

d_call: -; j_call: TRBJ2-7; clone_size: once; v_call: TRBV18; cdr3_aa: CASSPDPAAYEQYF; cdr3_nt: TGTGCCAGCTCACCAGATCCGGCGGCCTACGAGCAGTACTTC
d_call: -; j_call: TRBJ2-5; clone_size: -; v_call: TRBV7-9; cdr3_aa: CASSLVGGKETQYF; cdr3_nt: TGTGCCAGCAGCTTAGTAGGAGGGAAAGAGACCCAGTACTTC
d_call: TRBD2; j_call: TRBJ2-1; clone_size: -; v_call: TRBV9; cdr3_aa: CASSVVRLAGVRSYNEQFF; cdr3_nt: TGTGCCAGCAGCGTAGTTAGACTAGCGGGAGTTCGGTCCTACAATGAGCAGTTCTTC
d_call: -; j_call: TRBJ1-1; clone_size: -; v_call: TRBV19; cdr3_aa: CASTLDRGTEAFF; cdr3_nt: TGTGCCAGTACCCTAGACCGGGGTACTGAAGCTTTCTTT
d_call: -; j_call: TRBJ1-4; clone_size: -; v_call: TRBV28; cdr3_aa: CASSLSGLAEKLFF; cdr3_nt: TGTGCCAGCAGTTTGTCCGGACTAGCTGAAAAACTGTTTTTT
d_call: -; j_call: TRBJ2-5; clone_size: -; v_call: TRBV4-1; cdr3_aa: CASSYSETQYF; cdr3_nt: TGCGCCAGCAGCTACTCAGAGACCCAGTACTTC
d_call: TRBD2; j_call: TRBJ2-5; clone_size: -; v_call: TRBV7-9; cdr3_aa: CASSLDGAGVGETQYF; cdr3_nt: TGTGCCAGCAGCTTAGACGGCGCGGGGGTAGGGGAGACCCAGTACTTC
d_call: TRBD1; j_call: TRBJ1-1; clone_size: -; v_call: TRBV5-1; cdr3_aa: CATRPGQGDTEAFF; cdr3_nt: TGCGCCACCAGACCAGGACAGGGGGACACTGAAGCTTTCTTT
d_call: TRBD1; j_call: TRBJ2-5; clone_size: -; v_call: TRBV10-3; cdr3_aa: CAISDRVEETQYF; cdr3_nt: TGTGCCATCAGCGACAGGGTCGAAGAGACCCAGTACTTC
d_call: TRBD1; j_call: TRBJ2-5; clone_size: -; v_call: TRBV10-2; cdr3_aa: CAAKQGSSFETQYF; cdr3_nt: TGCGCCGCTAAACAGGGGTCCTCTTTTGAGACCCAGTACTTC
d_call: TRBD1; j_call: TRBJ1-2; clone_size: -; v_call: TRBV19; cdr3_aa: CASSIGDRPVYGYTF; cdr3_nt: TGTGCCAGTAGTATAGGGGACAGGCCCGTCTATGGCTACACCTTC
d_call: -; j_call: TRBJ2-7; clone_size: -; v_call: TRBV6-5; cdr3_aa: CASSYSRQGGAYEQYF; cdr3_nt: TGTGCCAGCAGTTACTCGAGGCAGGGGGGTGCGTACGAGCAGTACTTC
d_call: -; j_call: TRBJ1-2; clone_size: -; v_call: TRBV19; cdr3_aa: CASSTPSLTRGNYGYTF; cdr3_nt: TGTGCCAGTAGTACCCCCAGCCTCACACGGGGGAACTATGGCTACACCTTC
d_call: -; j_call: TRBJ2-2; clone_size: -; v_call: TRBV6-5; cdr3_aa: CASSYGTSNTGELFF; cdr3_nt: TGTGCCAGCAGTTACGGGACTTCGAACACCGGGGAGCTGTTTTTT
d_call: -; j_call: TRBJ2-5; clone_size: -; v_call: TRBV19; cdr3_aa: CASSGGIETQYF; cdr3_nt: TGTGCCAGTAGTGGGGGGATAGAGACCCAGTACTTC
d_call: -; j_call: TRBJ2-7; clone_size: once; v_call: TRBV27; cdr3_aa: CASSLRGNYEQYF; cdr3_nt: TGTGCCAGCAGCCTCAGGGGAAACTACGAGCAGTACTTC
d_call: -; j_call: TRBJ1-5; clone_size: -; v_call: TRBV12-5; cdr3_aa: CASDKGGAAADQPQHF; cdr3_nt: TGTGCTAGCGACAAGGGGGGGGCGGCCGCAGATCAGCCCCAGCATTTT
d_call: TRBD2; j_call: TRBJ2-1; clone_size: -; v_call: TRBV5-1; cdr3_aa: CASSFTGGAEDNEQFF; cdr3_nt: TGCGCCAGCAGCTTCACCGGGGGGGCTGAAGACAATGAGCAGTTCTTC
d_call: -; j_call: TRBJ2-7; clone_size: -; v_call: TRBV4-3; cdr3_aa: CASSQDIEGYEQYF; cdr3_nt: TGCGCCAGCAGCCAAGATATCGAGGGTTACGAGCAGTACTTC
d_call: -; j_call: TRBJ1-2; clone_size: -; v_call: TRBV6-5; cdr3_aa: CASSYNRVLVGYTF; cdr3_nt: TGTGCCAGCAGTTACAATCGGGTTTTGGTTGGCTACACCTTC
d_call: -; j_call: TRBJ1-5; clone_size: -; v_call: TRBV5-8; cdr3_aa: CASSGTPHQPQHF; cdr3_nt: TGTGCCAGCTCCGGGACTCCCCATCAGCCCCAGCATTTT
d_call: -; j_call: TRBJ2-7; clone_size: -; v_call: TRBV19; cdr3_aa: CASGPTLSSYEQYF; cdr3_nt: TGTGCCAGTGGGCCTACCTTGAGCTCCTACGAGCAGTACTTC
d_call: TRBD1; j_call: TRBJ1-2; clone_size: -; v_call: TRBV10-3; cdr3_aa: CAISESTGTGWNYGYTF; cdr3_nt: TGTGCCATCAGTGAGTCGACAGGGACAGGGTGGAACTATGGCTACACCTTC
d_call: -; j_call: TRBJ2-7; clone_size: -; v_call: TRBV7-9; cdr3_aa: CASSLVRPGGASREQYF; cdr3_nt: TGTGCCAGCAGCTTAGTCCGCCCGGGGGGCGCCTCTCGGGAGCAGTACTTC
d_call: -; j_call: TRBJ2-2; clone_size: -; v_call: TRBV7-9; cdr3_aa: CASSSPDTGELFF; cdr3_nt: TGTGCCAGCAGCTCTCCTGACACCGGGGAGCTGTTTTTT